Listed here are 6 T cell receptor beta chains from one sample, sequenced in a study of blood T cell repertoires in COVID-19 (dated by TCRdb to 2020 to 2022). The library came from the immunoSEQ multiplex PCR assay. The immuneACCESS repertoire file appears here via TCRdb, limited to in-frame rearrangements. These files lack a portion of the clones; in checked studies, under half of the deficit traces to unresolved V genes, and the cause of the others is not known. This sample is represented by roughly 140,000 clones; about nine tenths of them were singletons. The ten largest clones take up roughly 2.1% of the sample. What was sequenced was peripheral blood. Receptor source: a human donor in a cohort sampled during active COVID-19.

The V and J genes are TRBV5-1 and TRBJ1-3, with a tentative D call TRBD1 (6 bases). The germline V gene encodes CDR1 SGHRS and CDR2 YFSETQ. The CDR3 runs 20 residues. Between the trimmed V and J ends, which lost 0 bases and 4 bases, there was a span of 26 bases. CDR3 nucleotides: TGCGCCAGCAGCTTGGGCAGGGGCGGTCCCACTCCAACTTCGGGAAACACCATATATTTT. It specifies CASSLGRGGPTPTSGNTIYF.

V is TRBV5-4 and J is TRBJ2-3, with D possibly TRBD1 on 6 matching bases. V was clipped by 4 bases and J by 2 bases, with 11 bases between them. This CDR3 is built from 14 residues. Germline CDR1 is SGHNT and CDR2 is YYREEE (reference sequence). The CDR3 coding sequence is TGTGCCAGCAGCCCATGGACAGTCACAGATACGCAGTATTTT. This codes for CASSPWTVTDTQYF.

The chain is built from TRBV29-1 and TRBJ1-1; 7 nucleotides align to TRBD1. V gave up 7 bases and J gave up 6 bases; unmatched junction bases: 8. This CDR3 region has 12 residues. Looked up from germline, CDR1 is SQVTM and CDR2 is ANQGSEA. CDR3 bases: TGCAGCGCCGACAGGGTTTTCCCTGAAGCTTTCTTT. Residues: CSADRVFPEAFF. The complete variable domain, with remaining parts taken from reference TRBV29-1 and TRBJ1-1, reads SAVISQKPSRDICQRGTSLTIQCQVDSQVTMMFWYRQQPGQSLTLIATANQGSEATYESGFVIDKFPISRPNLTFSTLTVSNMSPEDSSIYLCSADRVFPEAFFGQGTRLTVV.

The CDR3 DNA reads as TGCAGTGCTAGTTATAGGGACAGGGCGACCTACGAGCAGTACTTC. Its protein is CSASYRDRATYEQYF. The chain combines TRBV20-1 with TRBJ2-7; TRBD1 aligns across 9 bases. After removal of 3 bases from V and 2 bases from J, the junction contained 8 bases not matched to a gene. This CDR3 contains 15 residues. CDR1 DFQATT and CDR2 SNEGSKA come from the germline V gene (reference sequence).

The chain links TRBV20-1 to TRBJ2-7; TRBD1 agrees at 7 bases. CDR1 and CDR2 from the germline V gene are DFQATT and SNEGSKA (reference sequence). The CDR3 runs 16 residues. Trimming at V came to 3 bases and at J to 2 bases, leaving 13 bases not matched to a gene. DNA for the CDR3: TGCAGTGCTAGTAGCCAAGAGACAGGGTCCACCTACGAGCAGTACTTC. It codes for CSASSQETGSTYEQYF.

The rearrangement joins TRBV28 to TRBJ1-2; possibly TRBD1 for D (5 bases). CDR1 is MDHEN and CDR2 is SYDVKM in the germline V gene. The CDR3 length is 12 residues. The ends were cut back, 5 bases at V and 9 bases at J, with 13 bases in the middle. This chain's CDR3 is CASSVDRTRYTF. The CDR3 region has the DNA TGTGCCAGCAGTGTAGACAGAACCCGCTACACCTTC.